These 18 T cell receptor beta chains were sequenced from one sample in a study of CD8 T cells in Susac syndrome. After extraction with the RNeasy kit, roughly 0.5 to 1 ug of the RNA was reverse transcribed using random hexamers. Using its own MiXCR run on the immunoSEQ multiplex PCR reads, TCRdb lists one record per CDR3 protein. Among 250,000 to 350,000 distinct CDR3 sequences listed, around 90% were seen once. The sequenced sample consisted of CD4+ T cells from PBMCs. These receptor sequences come from a human donor with multiple sclerosis.

This chain joins TRBV7-2 and TRBJ2-3, with TRBD1 identical over 8 bases. J was trimmed by 4 bases and V by 2 bases; bases with no gene match: 5. CDR1 and CDR2 (germline): SGHTA, FQGNSA. The CDR3 totals 15 residues. CDR3 amino acids: CASSLFRGLPDTQYF. The CDR3 region has the DNA TGTGCCAGCAGCTTATTCAGGGGGCTACCAGATACGCAGTATTTT.

This clonotype was found a few times. This rearrangement joins TRBV11-1 to TRBJ2-7, with D hard to call. V shed 1 base and J shed 3 bases, with 4 bases lying between them. Germline CDR1 and CDR2: SGHAT and FQDESV (reference sequence). This CDR3 is built from 12 residues. Here the CDR3 reads CASSLEVYEQYF. The CDR3 DNA sequence: TGTGCCAGCAGCTTAGAAGTCTACGAGCAGTACTTC.

The genes are TRBV6-2 or TRBV6-3 and TRBJ2-7; D call uncertain. V was shortened by 6 bases and J by 2 bases, with 32 bases between the two germline ends. The CDR3 has 20 residues. The germline V gene encodes CDR1 MNHEY and CDR2 SVGEGT. The CDR3 nucleotides read TGTGCCAGCAGCTCGCCAGTCCCGTTGGCGTCTCCATCTTCAACCTACGAGCAGTACTTC. Its protein product is CASSSPVPLASPSSTYEQYF.

This sequence joins TRBV28 and TRBJ2-1; 9 nucleotides align to TRBD2. V trimming: 3 bases; J trimming: 15 bases; junction bases outside the gene matches: 9. Germline V gene data show CDR1 as MDHEN and CDR2 as SYDVKM. The CDR3 has 13 residues. CDR3: CASSFGRGRVGFF. The CDR3 DNA reads TGTGCCAGCAGTTTCGGACGCGGGAGGGTTGGGTTCTTC.

CDR3 DNA sequence: TGTGCCAGCAGCCAAGGACAGGCCAATTCACCCCTCCACTTT. Translation gives CASSQGQANSPLHF. J is TRBJ1-6 and V is TRBV3-1; a weak D match, TRBD1 (6 bases). V lost 1 base and J 7 bases, leaving 8 bases between the germline ends. From germline, CDR1 is LGHDT and CDR2 YNNKEL (reference sequence). The CDR3 is 14 amino acids.

The chain carries TRBV5-1 and TRBJ1-5; D is undetermined. CDR1 SGHRS and CDR2 YFSETQ come from the germline V gene. This CDR3 has 15 residues. The V end lost 2 bases, the J end lost 2 bases, and 11 bases lay between the germline ends. CDR3: CASSFGSGGNQPQHF. The CDR3 DNA sequence: TGCGCCAGCAGCTTCGGGTCCGGGGGCAATCAGCCCCAGCATTTT.

The J gene is TRBJ2-1, the V gene TRBV13; tentative D call: TRBD2 (7 bases). This CDR3 is 16 amino acids long. Germline loops: CDR1 PRHDT, CDR2 FYEKMQ (reference sequence). The V gene lost 5 bases and the J gene lost 3 bases, with 17 bases spanning the gap. CDR3 loop: CASSLEGGRVYNEQFF. CDR3 sequence (DNA): TGTGCCAGCAGCCTTGAGGGGGGGCGGGTCTACAATGAGCAGTTCTTC.

DNA for the CDR3: TGTGCCAGCAGCCCAACCACCGGGACAGGGTATAGGTTGTATAGCAATCAGCCCCAGCATTTT. Protein sequence: CASSPTTGTGYRLYSNQPQHF. The rearrangement uses TRBV12-3 or TRBV12-4 and TRBJ1-5, with 9 bases that match TRBD1. J gave up 0 bases and V 6 bases, and 21 bases lay outside the gene matches. The CDR3 extends over 21 amino acids.

The chain joins TRBV3-1 to TRBJ2-5; perhaps TRBD2 as D (6 bases). The DNA end favors TRBJ2-1, so the J call may be wrong. The V gene's germline CDR1 is LGHDT and CDR2 YNNKEL (reference sequence). The CDR3 has 12 amino acids. DNA for the CDR3: TGTGCCAGCAGCCAAGTGGGCGGGACCCAGTTCTTC. Protein product: CASSQVGGTQFF.

V gene TRBV18 combines with J gene TRBJ2-1; weak D call: TRBD1 (6 bases). CDR1 and CDR2 from the germline V gene are KGHSH and LQKENI. The CDR3 is made up of 17 amino acids. The V and J ends lost 7 bases and 0 bases respectively, with 19 bases between them. CDR3 nucleotides: TGTGCCAGCTTACGCCAGGACAGACTAAGCTCCTACAATGAGCAGTTCTTC. Translation gives CASLRQDRLSSYNEQFF.

The rearrangement links TRBV7-6 to TRBJ1-2, with D uncertain. The V gene lost 5 bases and the J gene lost 13 bases, with 14 bases spanning the gap. CDR1 SGHVS and CDR2 FNYEAQ come from the germline V gene. The CDR3 runs 11 residues. DNA of the CDR3: TGTGCCAGCAGCAGCGAGGGATTGCGCACCTTC. Its protein product is CASSSEGLRTF.

This sequence joins TRBV18 and TRBJ1-1; 8 nucleotides agree with TRBD1. Losses at the gene ends were 3 bases for V and 3 bases for J; bases not matched to a gene: 12. This CDR3 contains 17 residues. Germline CDR1 KGHSH, CDR2 LQKENI. CDR3 region: CASSPAPGQGGDTEAFF. In DNA form, the CDR3 reads TGTGCCAGCTCACCGGCACCCGGACAGGGTGGTGACACTGAAGCTTTCTTT. The complete variable domain, with remaining parts taken from reference TRBV18 and TRBJ1-1, reads NAGVMQNPRHLVRRRGQEARLRCSPMKGHSHVYWYRQLPEEGLKFMVYLQKENIIDESGMPKERFSAEFPKEGPSILRIQQVVRGDSAAYFCASSPAPGQGGDTEAFFGQGTRLTVV.

The J gene is TRBJ2-3, the V gene TRBV18; 8 bases align to TRBD1. With 1 base clipped from V and 3 bases from J, the junction kept 3 bases outside the gene matches. This CDR3 has 15 amino acids. Germline CDR1 and CDR2: KGHSH and LQKENI. Written as DNA, the CDR3 is TGTGCCAGCTCACCACGGGACAGGACTACAGATACGCAGTATTTT. It encodes CASSPRDRTTDTQYF.

The chain uses TRBV7-2 and TRBJ2-4; the D is unclear. The CDR3 covers 16 residues. The V and J ends lost 0 bases and 0 bases respectively, with 9 bases between them. Germline lookup yields CDR1 SGHTA and CDR2 FQGNSA. In nucleotides, the CDR3 is TGTGCCAGCAGCTTAGCCGCGGAGCTAGCCAAAAACATTCAGTACTTC. This translates into CASSLAAELAKNIQYF. The variable domain in full, completed from reference TRBV7-2 and TRBJ2-4, reads GAGVSQSPSNKVTEKGKDVELRCDPISGHTALYWYRQSLGQGLEFLIYFQGNSAPDKSGLPSDRFSAERTGGSVSTLTIQRTQQEDSAVYLCASSLAAELAKNIQYFGAGTRLSVL.

This chain uses TRBV5-1 with TRBJ2-3; D may be TRBD1 (6 bases). Germline V CDR1 and CDR2: SGHRS, YFSETQ. The CDR3 runs 15 residues. Between the trimmed V and J ends, which lost 0 bases and 2 bases, there was a span of 10 bases. In DNA form, the CDR3 reads TGCGCCAGCAGCTTGGAACGGGACACCACAGATACGCAGTATTTT. This encodes CASSLERDTTDTQYF.

The V and J genes are TRBV19 and TRBJ1-3; D uncertain. The CDR3 is 14 residues long. The V gene's germline CDR1 is LNHDA and CDR2 SQIVND (reference sequence). V was cut by 7 bases and J by 3 bases, with 13 bases left in between. This CDR3 is CASNEGMDGNTIYF. The CDR3 bases are TGTGCCAGTAATGAGGGAATGGATGGAAACACCATATATTTT.

This chain links TRBV30 with TRBJ1-2; D may be TRBD1 (6 bases). The ends were cut back, 0 bases at V and 4 bases at J, with 12 bases in the middle. CDR1 GTSNPN and CDR2 SVGIG come from the germline V gene (reference sequence). This CDR3 contains 14 residues. CDR3 in amino acids: CAWSVHLGAYGYTF. The DNA for the CDR3 is TGTGCCTGGAGTGTACATCTGGGGGCCTATGGCTACACCTTC.

The chain couples TRBV30 to TRBJ1-2; TRBD1 is a possible D gene (5 bases). CDR3 length: 16 residues. Trimming removed 0 bases from V and 5 bases from J, with 19 bases in between. Per germline, CDR1 GTSNPN and CDR2 SVGIG (reference sequence). The CDR3 DNA sequence: TGTGCCTGGAGTGTACTAAGGGATAGGCGGGGGTATGGCTACACCTTC. The encoded protein is CAWSVLRDRRGYGYTF.